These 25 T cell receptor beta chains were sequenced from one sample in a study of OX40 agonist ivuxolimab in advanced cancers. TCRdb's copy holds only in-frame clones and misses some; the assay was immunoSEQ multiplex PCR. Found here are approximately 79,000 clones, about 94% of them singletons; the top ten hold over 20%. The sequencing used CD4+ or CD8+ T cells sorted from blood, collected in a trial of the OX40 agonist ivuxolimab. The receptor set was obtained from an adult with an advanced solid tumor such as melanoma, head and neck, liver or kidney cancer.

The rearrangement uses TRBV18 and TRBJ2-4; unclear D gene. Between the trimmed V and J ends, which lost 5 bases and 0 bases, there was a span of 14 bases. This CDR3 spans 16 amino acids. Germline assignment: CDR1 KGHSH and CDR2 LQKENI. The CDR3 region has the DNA TGTGCCAGCTCAACCATGGCCCCACTAGCCAAAAACATTCAGTACTTC. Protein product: CASSTMAPLAKNIQYF.

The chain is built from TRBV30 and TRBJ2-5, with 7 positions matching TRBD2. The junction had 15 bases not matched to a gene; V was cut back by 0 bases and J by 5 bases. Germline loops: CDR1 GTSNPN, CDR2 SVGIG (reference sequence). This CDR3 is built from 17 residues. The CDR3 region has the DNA TGTGCCTGGAGTGTTCGTCCTCCTCCCTGGGGGGGGGAGACCCAGTACTTC. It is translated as CAWSVRPPPWGGETQYF.

The CDR3 DNA reads TGTGCCAGCAGTTACGTGGCTAGCGGGGGTCCGAGGGAGCAGTTCTTC. It encodes CASSYVASGGPREQFF. The chain links TRBV6-5 to TRBJ2-1, with 10 nucleotides matching TRBD2. V shed 2 bases and J 10 bases; nucleotides not matched to a gene: 11. The germline V gene has CDR1 MNHEY and CDR2 SVGAGI. This CDR3 has 16 amino acids.

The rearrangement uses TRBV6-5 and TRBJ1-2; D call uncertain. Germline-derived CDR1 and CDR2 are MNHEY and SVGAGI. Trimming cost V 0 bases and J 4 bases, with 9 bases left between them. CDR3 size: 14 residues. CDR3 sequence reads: CASSYSNAAYGYTF. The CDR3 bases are TGTGCCAGCAGTTACTCGAATGCAGCCTATGGCTACACCTTC.

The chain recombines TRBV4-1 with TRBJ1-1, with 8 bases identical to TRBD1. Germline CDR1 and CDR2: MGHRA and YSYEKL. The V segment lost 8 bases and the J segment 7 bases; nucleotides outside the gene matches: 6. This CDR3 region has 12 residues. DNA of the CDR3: TGCGCCAGCCTACAAGGGACAGGTGAAGCTTTCTTT. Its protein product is CASLQGTGEAFF.

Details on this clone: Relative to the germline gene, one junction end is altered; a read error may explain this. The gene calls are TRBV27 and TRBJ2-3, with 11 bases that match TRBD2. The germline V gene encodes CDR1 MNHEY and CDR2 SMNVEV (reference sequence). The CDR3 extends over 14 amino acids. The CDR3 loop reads CASRLAGGADTQYF. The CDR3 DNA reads TGTGCCAGCCGTTTAGCGGGAGGGGCAGATACGCAGTATTTT.

The CDR3 region has the DNA TGTGCCAGCAGCTTACGAACAGGGAAGGAGACCCAGTACTTC. This gives the protein CASSLRTGKETQYF. The rearrangement links TRBV7-9 to TRBJ2-5, with D perhaps TRBD1 (6 bases). Germline V gene data show CDR1 as SEHNR and CDR2 as FQNEAQ (reference sequence). The CDR3 totals 14 residues. V was cut by 2 bases and J by 5 bases, with 12 bases left in between. Full variable domain (missing parts from reference TRBV7-9 and TRBJ2-5): DTGVSQNPRHKITKRGQNVTFRCDPISEHNRLYWYRQTLGQGPEFLTYFQNEAQLEKSRLLSDRFSAERPKGSFSTLEIQRTEQGDSAMYLCASSLRTGKETQYFGPGTRLLVL.

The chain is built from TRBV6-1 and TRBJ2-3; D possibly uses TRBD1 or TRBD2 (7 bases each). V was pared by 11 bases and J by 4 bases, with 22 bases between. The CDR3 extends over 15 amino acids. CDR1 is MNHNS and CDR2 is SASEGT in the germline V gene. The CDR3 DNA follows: TGTGCCGGGGGGGCGGAGACAGGGATGCCAGATACGCAGTATTTT. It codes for CAGGAETGMPDTQYF.

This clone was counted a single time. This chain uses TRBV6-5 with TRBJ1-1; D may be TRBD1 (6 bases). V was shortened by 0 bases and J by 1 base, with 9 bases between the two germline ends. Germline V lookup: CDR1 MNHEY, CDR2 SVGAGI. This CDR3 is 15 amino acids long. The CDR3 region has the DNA TGTGCCAGCAGTTACTCACAGGGCCCGAACACTGAAGCTTTCTTT. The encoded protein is CASSYSQGPNTEAFF.

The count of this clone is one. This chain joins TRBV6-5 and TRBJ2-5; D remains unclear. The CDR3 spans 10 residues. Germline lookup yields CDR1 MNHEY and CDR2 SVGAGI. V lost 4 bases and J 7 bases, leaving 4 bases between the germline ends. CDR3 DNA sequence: TGTGCCAGCAGTTTAGGGACCCAGTACTTC. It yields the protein CASSLGTQYF.

CDR3 coding DNA: TGCGCCAGCAGCCAGATCAACAGGGAAACCTACGAGCAGTACTTC. It is translated as CASSQINRETYEQYF. V gene TRBV4-1 combines with J gene TRBJ2-7, with a possible D match to TRBD1 (6 bases). The germline CDR1 and CDR2 sequences are MGHRA and YSYEKL. The length of the CDR3 is 15 residues. Trimming left V 3 bases short and J 2 bases short, with 14 bases between.

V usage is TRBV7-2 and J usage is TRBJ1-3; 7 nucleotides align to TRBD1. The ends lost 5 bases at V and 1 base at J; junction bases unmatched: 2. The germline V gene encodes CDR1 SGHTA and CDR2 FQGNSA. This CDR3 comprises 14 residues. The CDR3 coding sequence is TGTGCCAGCAGCCCGACAGGGTCTGGAAACACCATATATTTT. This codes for CASSPTGSGNTIYF.

The CDR3 DNA sequence: TGCGCCAGCAGCCAAGATGAGGGGGCGGGAACCGGGGAGCTGTTTTTT. This codes for CASSQDEGAGTGELFF. The chain carries TRBV4-3 and TRBJ2-2; possibly TRBD1 for D (7 bases). Per germline, CDR1 LGHNA and CDR2 YSLEER. V dropped 0 bases and J dropped 5 bases, with 13 bases sitting between them. The CDR3 length is 16 residues.

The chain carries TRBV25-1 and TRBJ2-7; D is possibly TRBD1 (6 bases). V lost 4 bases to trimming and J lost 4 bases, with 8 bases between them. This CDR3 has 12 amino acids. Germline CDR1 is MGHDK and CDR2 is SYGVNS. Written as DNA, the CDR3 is TGTGCCAGCAGTGCCCAGGGGTACGAGCAGTACTTC. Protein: CASSAQGYEQYF.

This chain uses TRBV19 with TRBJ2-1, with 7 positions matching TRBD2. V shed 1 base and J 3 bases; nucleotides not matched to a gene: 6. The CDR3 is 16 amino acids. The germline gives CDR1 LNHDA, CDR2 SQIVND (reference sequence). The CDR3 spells CASSIGVRDYYNEQFF. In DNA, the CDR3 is TGTGCCAGTAGTATAGGCGTTCGGGACTACTACAATGAGCAGTTCTTC.

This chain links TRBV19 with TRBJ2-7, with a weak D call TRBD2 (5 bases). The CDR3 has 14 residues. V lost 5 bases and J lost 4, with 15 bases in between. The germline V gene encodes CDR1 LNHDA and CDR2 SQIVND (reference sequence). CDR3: CASSAGLGEYEQYF. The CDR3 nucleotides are TGTGCCAGTAGTGCGGGCCTCGGAGAATACGAGCAGTACTTC.

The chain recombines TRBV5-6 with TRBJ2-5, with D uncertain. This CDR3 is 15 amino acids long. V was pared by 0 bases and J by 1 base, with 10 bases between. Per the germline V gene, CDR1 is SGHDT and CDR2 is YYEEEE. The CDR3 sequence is CASSLAGRAQETQYF. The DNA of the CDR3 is TGTGCCAGCAGCTTGGCCGGCAGAGCCCAAGAGACCCAGTACTTC. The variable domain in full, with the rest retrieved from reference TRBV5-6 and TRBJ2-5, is DAGVTQSPTHLIKTRGQQVTLRCSPKSGHDTVSWYQQALGQGPQFIFQYYEEEERQRGNFPDRFSGHQFPNYSSELNVNALLLGDSALYLCASSLAGRAQETQYFGPGTRLLVL.

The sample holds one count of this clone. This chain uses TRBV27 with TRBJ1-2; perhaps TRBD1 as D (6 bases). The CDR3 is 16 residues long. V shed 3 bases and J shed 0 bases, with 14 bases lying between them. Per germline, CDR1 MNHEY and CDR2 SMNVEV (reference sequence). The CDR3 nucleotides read TGTGCCAGCAGTTTTTTGGGGGGCCCTCCTAACTATGGCTACACCTTC. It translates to CASSFLGGPPNYGYTF.

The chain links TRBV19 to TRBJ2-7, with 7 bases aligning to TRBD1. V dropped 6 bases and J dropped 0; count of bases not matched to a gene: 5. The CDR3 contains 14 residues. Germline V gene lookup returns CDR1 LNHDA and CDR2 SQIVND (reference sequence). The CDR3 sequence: CASSKGQISYEQYF. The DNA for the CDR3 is TGTGCCAGTAGCAAGGGACAGATCTCCTACGAGCAGTACTTC.

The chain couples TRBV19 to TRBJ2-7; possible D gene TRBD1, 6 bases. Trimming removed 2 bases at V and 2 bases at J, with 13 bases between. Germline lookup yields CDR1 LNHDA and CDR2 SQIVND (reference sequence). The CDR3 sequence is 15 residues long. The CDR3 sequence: CASSIKKTGPYEQYF. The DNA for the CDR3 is TGTGCCAGTAGTATAAAAAAGACAGGTCCCTACGAGCAGTACTTC.

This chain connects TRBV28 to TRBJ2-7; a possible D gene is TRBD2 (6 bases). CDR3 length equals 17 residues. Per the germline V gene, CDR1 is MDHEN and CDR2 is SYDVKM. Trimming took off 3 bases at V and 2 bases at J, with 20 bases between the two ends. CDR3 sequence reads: CASSLETRNGFAYEQYF. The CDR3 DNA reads TGTGCCAGCAGTTTGGAGACTAGGAATGGATTCGCCTACGAGCAGTACTTC.

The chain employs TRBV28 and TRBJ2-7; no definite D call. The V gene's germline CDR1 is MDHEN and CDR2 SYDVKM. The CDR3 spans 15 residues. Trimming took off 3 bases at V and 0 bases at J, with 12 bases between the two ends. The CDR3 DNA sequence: TGTGCCAGCAGTTTGAGGCCCCTCCTCTCCTACGAGCAGTACTTC. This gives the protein CASSLRPLLSYEQYF. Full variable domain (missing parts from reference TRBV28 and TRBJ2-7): DVKVTQSSRYLVKRTGEKVFLECVQDMDHENMFWYRQDPGLGLRLIYFSYDVKMKEKGDIPEGYSVSREKKERFSLILESASTNQTSMYLCASSLRPLLSYEQYFGPGTRLTVT.

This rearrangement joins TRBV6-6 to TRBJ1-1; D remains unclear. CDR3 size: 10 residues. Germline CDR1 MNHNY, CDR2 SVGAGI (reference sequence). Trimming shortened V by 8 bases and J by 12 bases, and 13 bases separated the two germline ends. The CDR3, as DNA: TGTGCCAGCGGCCCGCCGTCGACTTTCTTT. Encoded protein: CASGPPSTFF.

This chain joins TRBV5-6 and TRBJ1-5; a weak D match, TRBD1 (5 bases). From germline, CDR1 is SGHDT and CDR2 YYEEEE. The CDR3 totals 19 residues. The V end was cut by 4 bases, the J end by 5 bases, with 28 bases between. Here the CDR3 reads CASSPDGGGPTQHHQPQHF. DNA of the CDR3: TGTGCCAGCAGCCCCGATGGGGGAGGACCGACTCAGCATCATCAGCCCCAGCATTTT.

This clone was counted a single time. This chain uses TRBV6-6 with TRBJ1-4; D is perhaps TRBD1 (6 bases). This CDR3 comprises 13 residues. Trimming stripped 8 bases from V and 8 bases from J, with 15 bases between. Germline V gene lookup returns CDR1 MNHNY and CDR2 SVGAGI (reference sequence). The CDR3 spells CASLPGGREKLFF. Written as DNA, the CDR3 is TGTGCCAGCCTTCCGGGGGGCAGGGAAAAACTGTTTTTT.